This T cell receptor (beta chain) comes out of a study of CD8 T cells in Susac syndrome. TCR beta sequences were obtained from blood CD8+ and CD4+ T cells. FACS was used to enrich TEMRA cells, whereas the CD8+ and CD4+ T cells were obtained by negative isolation. Reverse transcription of about 0.45 to 1 ug RNA used random hexamers. TCRdb itself ran the immunoSEQ multiplex PCR reads through MiXCR, one entry per CDR3 protein. Among some 48,000 distinct CDR3 sequences listed, about 92% were seen once. The germline CDR1 and CDR2 sequences are SQVTM and ANQGSEA. V lost 0 bases and J 14 bases, leaving 13 bases between the germline ends. The CDR3 length is 11 residues.

The source of this sequence is a human donor in good health. The rearrangement links TRBV29-1 to TRBJ2-5; tentative D call: TRBD2 (5 bases). The sample consisted of CD8+ T cells from PBMCs. The CDR3: CSVEDQAAAYF. The CDR3 coding sequence is TGCAGCGTTGAAGATCAAGCGGCTGCATACTTC.